This T cell receptor beta chain was observed in a study of robustness of blood B and T cell sequencing listed by TCRdb under 2018. The study in broad terms: The study aimed to determine how much peripheral blood is needed to reliably characterize an individual's TCRbeta and IgG repertoires. As technical replicates, two replicate TCRbeta cDNA libraries were prepared from one shared RNA pool derived from a single 10 ml draw. In each of the ten independently drawn blood samples, TCRbeta and IgG repertoires were quantified.

The study at large found these results: Pooling tubes did not make the overlap of rare TCRbeta clonotypes any better, which implies that much larger blood volumes would be needed to capture those rare clonotypes. EDTA tubes required immediate fractionation, limiting use in multi-site collections. When technical replicate libraries were compared, roughly 95% of the top 10,000 TCRbeta clonotypes in one library also turned up in the other. Evidence of cross-contamination, likely resulting from batch processing, was observed in one pair of TCRbeta libraries, and the UMI-sequence pairs shared between the two libraries were removed. When 3 or 4 tubes (30-40 ml blood) were combined, saturation was approached in coverage of the top 10,000 TCRbeta clonotypes. The 1,000 most abundant TCRbeta clonotypes from the pooled draws were found in every single 10 ml sample. TCRbeta rarefaction curves did not fully plateau, suggesting under-sequencing or many low-abundance clonotypes.

TCRbeta repertoires were measured from mRNA instead of genomic DNA, an approach that captures expressed receptors. Leukocytes from the buffy coat were collected into Trizol, and RNA was extracted using the Direct-zol RNA MiniPrep Plus kit with no cell sorting. EDTA blood tubes were spun right away at 4 degrees C to separate plasma, buffy coat and red blood cells. The library was produced with PCR. Sequencing used an Illumina MiSeq. Synthesis of cDNA relied on SMARTScribe reverse transcriptase together with a 5' template-switch oligo that added a universal priming site. The template-switch oligo carried a 12-nucleotide random unique molecular identifier (UMI) that tagged each cDNA molecule. During reverse transcription, chain-specific reverse primers targeted TCRbeta transcripts. Uracil DNA glycosylase treatment removed residual template-switch adapters, and cDNA was purified with a Qiagen MinElute kit. The first PCR used KAPA HiFi HotStart ReadyMix for roughly 22 cycles, split across four 50 ul reactions with step-out primers. Before further amplification, first-round PCR products were gel-purified. Illumina Nextera adapters were attached in a second roughly 8-cycle PCR, after which libraries were purified and pooled. A 50-nucleotide 5' read captured the UMI barcode for each TCRbeta molecule. The authors' pipeline ran thus. Using the MIGEC toolkit, reads were grouped by UMI into consensus reads. PEAR was used to merge forward and reverse consensus reads, producing the final reads. Identical UMI-sequence pairs shared across libraries were treated as cross-sample contamination and removed by a custom decontamination script. MIGMAP, a wrapper around IgBLAST, was used for V(D)J assignment and CDR3 extraction. A TCR clonotype was defined as sharing the same V gene, J gene and CDR3 amino acid sequence, and CDR1 and CDR2 were not sequenced. TCRdb reanalyzed the raw reads on its own, using fastp at Q25 for trimming and MiXCR for clone calling, and kept in-frame beta chains. Identical CDR3 protein sequences are pooled into one entry, listed with their most common genes and DNA. These V and J calls rely on TCRdb rather than the paper's analysis. The sample table records 3,600 or so distinct CDR3 sequences; roughly three fifths of these occur just once. The top ten clonotypes cover less than 30% of the sample.

For CDR1 and CDR2, the germline V gene lists MNHEY and SVGAGI. Deletion took 5 bases off V and 4 bases off J, with a span of 12 bases between the germline ends. The CDR3 goes from the cysteine to the phenylalanine over 13 residues. Only the CDR3 DNA stays, 39 bases, in frame from base 1. Regarding this clonotype: Its specific antigen is unknown. The sample holds no much larger clone one base away, and base qualities are not on file.

Sample: peripheral blood. The rearrangement joined TRBV6-5 to TRBJ2-7; a tentative D match to TRBD2 spans 5 bases. This TCR was recovered from a human donor in good health. The CDR3 is CASSARVQYEQYF. The DNA reads TGTGCCAGCAGTGCGCGGGTACAGTACGAGCAGTACTTC.